This T cell receptor beta chain is drawn from a study of blood T cell repertoires in COVID-19 (TCRdb year 2020). Turning to the overall study: The collaborator samples originated in the United States, Italy and Spain and spanned the acute and convalescent phases of COVID-19. The material from the prospective study consisted of cDNA or gDNA derived from T cells, B-cell-depleted T cells, or PBMCs. Deeply sampled blood TCRbeta repertoires from subjects exposed to, actively infected with, or recovered from COVID-19 were included in the dataset. A freely available public database, intended as a resource for researchers studying the immune response to SARS-CoV-2, is where the repertoires were released. The samples were drawn from the first 160 participants of the ongoing ImmuneRACE study and from 950 to 1,500 subjects provided by 6 global collaborators. Sample metadata almost always included a de-identified subject ID, COVID-19 status, age in years and sex. Where available, HLA class I and class II types were obtained from metadata supplied by the sample provider rather than from assay-based typing. Overall study outcomes, separate from this receptor: The quantity of clinical and demographic metadata differed by source and by participant and was supplied without curation.

The CDR3 starts with the cysteine, ends with the phenylalanine, and has 17 residues. The read is trimmed to its CDR3 DNA, 51 bases read in frame from base 1. CDR1 and CDR2 (DFQATT, SNEGSKA) derive from the germline V gene (reference sequence). The junction carries 18 bases between V and J, which are trimmed by 3 bases and 0 bases respectively. About this clone: The antigen it recognizes is unknown. Base-call qualities are not available, and no considerably larger clone is one nucleotide away.

TCRbeta CDR3 regions were amplified from genomic DNA by means of the immunoSEQ Assay, a bias-controlled multiplex PCR. As for the original processing: The number of nucleated cells in each sample was estimated by amplification of reference gene primers within the assay. To quantify the absolute abundance of each unique TCRbeta CDR3 rearrangement, sequence reads were collapsed and filtered. Productive Simpson clonality was computed per sample as the square root of Simpson's diversity index over productive rearrangements. In TCRdb, the immuneACCESS table is reduced to in-frame sequences with V and J assigned. These tables do not hold every clone; where another copy was compared, an unresolved V gene accounts for under half, and the others remain unexplained. The V and J calls and clone size come from that table; D and trimming were worked out from the DNA. A total of about 110,000 clones appear in this sample, about four fifths of them only once. About 40% of the sample lies in the top ten.

The collaborating institutions used their own protocols to collect whole blood in K2EDTA tubes. For TCRbeta analysis, collaborators shipped samples as frozen whole blood, isolated PBMCs, or DNA extracted from either of those sample types. The rearranged chain carries TRBV20-1 and TRBJ1-5; the D gene is possibly TRBD1, with 6 bases matching. The sequence derives from a man aged 80 or over with acute or convalescent COVID-19. The sequenced sample was peripheral blood. The CDR3 protein sequence reads: CSASKTGRWGSNQPQHF. The DNA is TGCAGTGCTAGTAAAACAGGGAGATGGGGTAGCAATCAGCCCCAGCATTTT.